This T cell receptor (beta chain) derives from a study of T-cell reconstitution after alpha-beta-depleted transplantation in children. The V and J ends lost 1 base and 4 bases, in that order; junction bases with no gene match: 5. Germline V gene lookup returns CDR1 SGHRS and CDR2 YFSETQ. This CDR3 has 16 residues. Preparation of the TCRbeta library used unique molecular identifiers. TCRdb re-called the PCR reads with MiXCR, one entry per CDR3 protein. The repertoire holds 490,000 or so distinct CDR3 sequences, with 10% to 13% as singletons. As regards this clonotype: This CDR3 fails to terminate in the conserved phenylalanine or tryptophan, so it likely reflects a read error.

Material: PBMCs, obtained before TCRalphabeta/CD19-depleted stem cell transplant. V gene TRBV5-1 combines with J gene TRBJ2-1; 10 bases align to TRBD2. This TCR was sampled from a child aged 2-15 years with inherited bone marrow failure, due to receive a stem cell transplant. This CDR3 reads CASSLFGLAAYNEQFS. The CDR3 DNA is TGCGCCAGCAGCTTGTTTGGACTAGCGGCTTACAATGAGCAGTTCTCC.